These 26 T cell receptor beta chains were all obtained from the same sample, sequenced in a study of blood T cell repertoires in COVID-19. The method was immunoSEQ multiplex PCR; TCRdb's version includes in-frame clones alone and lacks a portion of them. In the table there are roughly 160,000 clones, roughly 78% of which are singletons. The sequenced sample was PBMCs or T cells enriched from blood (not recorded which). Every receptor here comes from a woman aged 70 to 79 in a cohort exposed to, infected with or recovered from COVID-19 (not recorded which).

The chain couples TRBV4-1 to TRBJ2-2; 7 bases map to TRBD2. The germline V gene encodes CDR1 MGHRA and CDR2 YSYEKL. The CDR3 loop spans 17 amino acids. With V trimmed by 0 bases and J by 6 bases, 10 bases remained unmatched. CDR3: CASSQDPTGGRAGELFF. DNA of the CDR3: TGCGCCAGCAGCCAAGATCCCACTGGCGGGAGAGCCGGGGAGCTGTTTTTT.

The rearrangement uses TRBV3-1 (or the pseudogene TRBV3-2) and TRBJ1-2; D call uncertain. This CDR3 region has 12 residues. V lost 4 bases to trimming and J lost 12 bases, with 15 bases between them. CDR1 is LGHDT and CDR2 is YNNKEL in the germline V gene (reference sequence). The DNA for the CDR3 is TGTGCCAGCAGCCTCCCTGGACGGGAAAACACCTTC. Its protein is CASSLPGRENTF.

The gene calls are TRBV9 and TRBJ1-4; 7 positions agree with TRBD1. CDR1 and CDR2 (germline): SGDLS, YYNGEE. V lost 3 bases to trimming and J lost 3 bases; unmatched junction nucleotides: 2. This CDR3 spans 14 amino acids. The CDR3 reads CASSGGTANEKLFF. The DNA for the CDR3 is TGTGCCAGCAGCGGCGGGACAGCTAATGAAAAACTGTTTTTT. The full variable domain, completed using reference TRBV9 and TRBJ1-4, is DSGVTQTPKHLITATGQRVTLRCSPRSGDLSVYWYQQSLDQGLQFLIQYYNGEERAKGNILERFSAQQFPDLHSELNLSSLELGDSALYFCASSGGTANEKLFFGSGTQLSVL.

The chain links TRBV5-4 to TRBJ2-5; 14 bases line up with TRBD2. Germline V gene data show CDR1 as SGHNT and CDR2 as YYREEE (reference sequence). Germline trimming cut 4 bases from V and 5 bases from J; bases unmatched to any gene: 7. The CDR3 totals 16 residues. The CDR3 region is CASSAGTSGSRETQYF. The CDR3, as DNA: TGTGCCAGCAGCGCCGGGACTAGCGGGAGTCGGGAGACCCAGTACTTC.

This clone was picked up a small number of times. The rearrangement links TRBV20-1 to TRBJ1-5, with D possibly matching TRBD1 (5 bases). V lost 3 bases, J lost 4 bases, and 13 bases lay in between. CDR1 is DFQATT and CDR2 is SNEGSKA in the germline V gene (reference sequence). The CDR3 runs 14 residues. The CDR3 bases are TGCAGTGCTAGTCCGGACACTGGAAATCAGCCCCAGCATTTT. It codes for CSASPDTGNQPQHF.

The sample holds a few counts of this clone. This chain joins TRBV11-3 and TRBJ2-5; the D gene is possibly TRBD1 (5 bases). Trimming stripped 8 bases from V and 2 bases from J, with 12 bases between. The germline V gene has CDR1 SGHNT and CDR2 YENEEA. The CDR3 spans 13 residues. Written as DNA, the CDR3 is TGTGCCAGCCACACCCAGGGACAAGAGACCCAGTACTTC. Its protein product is CASHTQGQETQYF.

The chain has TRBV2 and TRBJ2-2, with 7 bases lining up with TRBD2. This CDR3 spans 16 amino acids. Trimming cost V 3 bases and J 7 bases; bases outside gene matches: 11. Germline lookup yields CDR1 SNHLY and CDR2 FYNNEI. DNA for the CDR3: TGTGCCAGCAGTGAGGGCCGGAGAACTAGCGTCGGGGAGCTGTTTTTT. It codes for CASSEGRRTSVGELFF.

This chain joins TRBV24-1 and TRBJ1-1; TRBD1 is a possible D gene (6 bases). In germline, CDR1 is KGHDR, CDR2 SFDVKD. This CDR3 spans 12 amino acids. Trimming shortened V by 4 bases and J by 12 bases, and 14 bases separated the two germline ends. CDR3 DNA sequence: TGTGCCACCAGTGACCCCAGGGGCATCCCTTTCTTT. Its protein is CATSDPRGIPFF.

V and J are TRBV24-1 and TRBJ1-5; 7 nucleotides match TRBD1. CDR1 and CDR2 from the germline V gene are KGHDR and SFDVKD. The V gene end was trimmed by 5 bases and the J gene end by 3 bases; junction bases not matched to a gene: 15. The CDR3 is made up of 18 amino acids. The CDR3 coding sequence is TGTGCCACCAGTGCCCCCCCGGGAGCCGGGACAGACAATCAGCCCCAGCATTTT. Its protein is CATSAPPGAGTDNQPQHF.

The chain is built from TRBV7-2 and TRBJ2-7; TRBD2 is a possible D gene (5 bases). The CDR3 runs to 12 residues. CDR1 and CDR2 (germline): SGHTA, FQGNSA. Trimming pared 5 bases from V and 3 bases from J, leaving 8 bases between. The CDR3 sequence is CASSRDLYEQYF. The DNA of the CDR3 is TGTGCCAGCAGCCGGGATCTCTACGAGCAGTACTTC. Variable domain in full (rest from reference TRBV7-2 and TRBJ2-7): GAGVSQSPSNKVTEKGKDVELRCDPISGHTALYWYRQSLGQGLEFLIYFQGNSAPDKSGLPSDRFSAERTGGSVSTLTIQRTQQEDSAVYLCASSRDLYEQYFGPGTRLTVT.

CDR3 nucleotide sequence: TGTGCCAGCAGTCCTCCAGGTCAGCCCCAGCATTTT. Translating gives CASSPPGQPQHF. This chain connects TRBV28 to TRBJ1-5; D remains ambiguous. CDR3 length: 12 amino acids. Per the germline V gene, CDR1 is MDHEN and CDR2 is SYDVKM. V lost 5 bases, J lost 6 bases, and 8 bases lay in between.

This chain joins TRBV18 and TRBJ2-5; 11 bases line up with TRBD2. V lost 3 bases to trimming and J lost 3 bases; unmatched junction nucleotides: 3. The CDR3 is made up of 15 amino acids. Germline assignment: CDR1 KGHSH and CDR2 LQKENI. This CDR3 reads CASSPRLAGKETQYF. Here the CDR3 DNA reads TGTGCCAGCTCACCTCGACTAGCGGGAAAAGAGACCCAGTACTTC. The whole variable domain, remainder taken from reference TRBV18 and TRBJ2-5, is NAGVMQNPRHLVRRRGQEARLRCSPMKGHSHVYWYRQLPEEGLKFMVYLQKENIIDESGMPKERFSAEFPKEGPSILRIQQVVRGDSAAYFCASSPRLAGKETQYFGPGTRLLVL.

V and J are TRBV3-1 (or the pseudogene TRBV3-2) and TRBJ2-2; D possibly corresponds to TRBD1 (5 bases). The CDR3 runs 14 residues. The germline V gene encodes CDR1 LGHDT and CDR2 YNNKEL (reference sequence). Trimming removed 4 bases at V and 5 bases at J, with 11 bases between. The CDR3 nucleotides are TGTGCCAGCAGCCCTACAGGAGTTACCGGGGAGCTGTTTTTT. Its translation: CASSPTGVTGELFF.

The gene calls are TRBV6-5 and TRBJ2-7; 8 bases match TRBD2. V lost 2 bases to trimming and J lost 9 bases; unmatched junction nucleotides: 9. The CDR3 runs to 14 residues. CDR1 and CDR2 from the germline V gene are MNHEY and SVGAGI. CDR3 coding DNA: TGTGCCAGCAGTTACCAAGGGACTAGTAGTCGGCAGTACTTC. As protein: CASSYQGTSSRQYF.

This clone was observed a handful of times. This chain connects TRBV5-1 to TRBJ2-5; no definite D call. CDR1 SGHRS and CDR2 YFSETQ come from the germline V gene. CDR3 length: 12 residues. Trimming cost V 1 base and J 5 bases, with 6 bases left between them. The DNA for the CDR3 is TGCGCCAGCAGCTTGAGGCGGGAGACCCAGTACTTC. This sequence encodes CASSLRRETQYF.

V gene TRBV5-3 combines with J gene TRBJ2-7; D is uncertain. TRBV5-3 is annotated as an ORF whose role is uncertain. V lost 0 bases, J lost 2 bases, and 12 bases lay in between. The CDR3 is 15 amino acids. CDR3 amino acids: CARSLVRTPPYEQYF. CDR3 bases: TGTGCCAGAAGCTTGGTACGTACTCCTCCCTACGAGCAGTACTTC.

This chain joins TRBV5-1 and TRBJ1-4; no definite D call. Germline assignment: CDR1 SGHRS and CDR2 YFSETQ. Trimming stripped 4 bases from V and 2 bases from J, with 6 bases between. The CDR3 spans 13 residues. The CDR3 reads CASSRGTNEKLFF. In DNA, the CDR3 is TGCGCCAGCAGCCGCGGGACTAATGAAAAACTGTTTTTT.

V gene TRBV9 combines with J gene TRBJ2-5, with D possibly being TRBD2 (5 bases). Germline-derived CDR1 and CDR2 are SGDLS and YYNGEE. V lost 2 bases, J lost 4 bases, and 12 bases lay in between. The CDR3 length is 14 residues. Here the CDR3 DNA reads TGTGCCAGCAGCGTGATGTCTAGCCGAGAGACCCAGTACTTC. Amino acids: CASSVMSSRETQYF.

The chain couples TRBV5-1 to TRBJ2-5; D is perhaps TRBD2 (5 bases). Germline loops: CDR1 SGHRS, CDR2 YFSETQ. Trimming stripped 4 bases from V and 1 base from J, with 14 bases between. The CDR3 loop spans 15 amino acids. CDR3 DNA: TGCGCCAGCAGCCCCGGACTGAGTAGCCAAGAGACCCAGTACTTC. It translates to CASSPGLSSQETQYF.

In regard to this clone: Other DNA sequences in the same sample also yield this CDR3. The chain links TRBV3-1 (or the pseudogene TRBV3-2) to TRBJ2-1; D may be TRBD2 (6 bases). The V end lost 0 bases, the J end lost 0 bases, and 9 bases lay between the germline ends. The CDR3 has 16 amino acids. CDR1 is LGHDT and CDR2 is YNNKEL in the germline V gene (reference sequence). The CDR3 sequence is CASSQDHGGSYNEQFF. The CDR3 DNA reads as TGTGCCAGCAGCCAAGATCACGGGGGCTCCTACAATGAGCAGTTCTTC.

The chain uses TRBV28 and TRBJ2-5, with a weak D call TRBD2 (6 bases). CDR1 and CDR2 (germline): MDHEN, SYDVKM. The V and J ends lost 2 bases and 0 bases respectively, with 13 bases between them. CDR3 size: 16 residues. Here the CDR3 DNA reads TGTGCCAGCAGTTTAGCGGGGATTCTTCACCAAGAGACCCAGTACTTC. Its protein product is CASSLAGILHQETQYF.

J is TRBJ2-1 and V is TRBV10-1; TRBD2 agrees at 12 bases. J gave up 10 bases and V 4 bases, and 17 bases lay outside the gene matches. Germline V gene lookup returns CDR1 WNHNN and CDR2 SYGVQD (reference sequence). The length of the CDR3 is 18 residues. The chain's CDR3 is CASSAYLTSGSGVGEQFF. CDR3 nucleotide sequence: TGCGCCAGCAGTGCTTACTTGACTAGCGGGAGTGGAGTGGGAGAGCAGTTCTTC.

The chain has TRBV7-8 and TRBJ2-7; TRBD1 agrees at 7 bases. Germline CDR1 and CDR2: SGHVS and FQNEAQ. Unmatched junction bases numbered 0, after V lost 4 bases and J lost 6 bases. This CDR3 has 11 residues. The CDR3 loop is CASSSGGEQYF. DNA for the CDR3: TGTGCCAGCAGCTCAGGGGGCGAGCAGTACTTC. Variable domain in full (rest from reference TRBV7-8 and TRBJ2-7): GAGVSQSPRYKVAKRGQDVALRCDPISGHVSLFWYQQALGQGPEFLTYFQNEAQLDKSGLPSDRFFAERPEGSVSTLKIQRTQQEDSAVYLCASSSGGEQYFGPGTRLTVT.

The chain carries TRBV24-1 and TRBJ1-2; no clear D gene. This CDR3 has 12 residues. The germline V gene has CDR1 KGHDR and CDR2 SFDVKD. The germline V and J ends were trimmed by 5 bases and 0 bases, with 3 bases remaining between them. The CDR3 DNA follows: TGTGCCACCAGTGCAGCTAACTATGGCTACACCTTC. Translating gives CATSAANYGYTF.

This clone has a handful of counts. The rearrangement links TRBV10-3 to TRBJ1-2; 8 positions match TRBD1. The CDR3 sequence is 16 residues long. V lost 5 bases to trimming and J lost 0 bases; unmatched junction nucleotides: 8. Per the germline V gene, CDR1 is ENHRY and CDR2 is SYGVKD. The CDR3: CAISHSTGDPNYGYTF. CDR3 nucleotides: TGTGCCATCAGTCATTCGACAGGGGACCCTAACTATGGCTACACCTTC.

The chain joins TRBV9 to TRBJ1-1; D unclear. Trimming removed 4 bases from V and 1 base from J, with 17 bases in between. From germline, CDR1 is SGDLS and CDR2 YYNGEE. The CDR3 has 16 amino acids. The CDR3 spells CASSPRGTASNTEAFF. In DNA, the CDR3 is TGTGCCAGCAGCCCCCGAGGAACGGCCTCGAACACTGAAGCTTTCTTT.